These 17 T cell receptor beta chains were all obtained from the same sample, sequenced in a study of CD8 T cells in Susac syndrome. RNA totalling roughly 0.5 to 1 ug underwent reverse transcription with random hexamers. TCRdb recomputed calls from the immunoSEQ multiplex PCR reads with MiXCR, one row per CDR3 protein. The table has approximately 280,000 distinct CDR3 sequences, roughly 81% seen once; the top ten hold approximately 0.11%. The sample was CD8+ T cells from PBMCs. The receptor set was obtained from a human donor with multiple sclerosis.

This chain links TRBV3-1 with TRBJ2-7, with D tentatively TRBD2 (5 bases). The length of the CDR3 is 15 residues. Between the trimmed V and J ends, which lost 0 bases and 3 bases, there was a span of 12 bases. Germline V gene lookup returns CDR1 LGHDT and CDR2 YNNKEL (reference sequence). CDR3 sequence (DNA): TGTGCCAGCAGCCAAGAGGTAGTTAGCGACTACGAGCAGTACTTC. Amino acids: CASSQEVVSDYEQYF.

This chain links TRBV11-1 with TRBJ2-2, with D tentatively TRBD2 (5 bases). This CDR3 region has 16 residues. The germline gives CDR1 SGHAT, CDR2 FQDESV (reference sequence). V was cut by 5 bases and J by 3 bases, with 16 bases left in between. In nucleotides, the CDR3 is TGTGCCAGCAGCCCACGGCCCCTGGAGGACACCGGGGAGCTGTTTTTT. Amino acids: CASSPRPLEDTGELFF.

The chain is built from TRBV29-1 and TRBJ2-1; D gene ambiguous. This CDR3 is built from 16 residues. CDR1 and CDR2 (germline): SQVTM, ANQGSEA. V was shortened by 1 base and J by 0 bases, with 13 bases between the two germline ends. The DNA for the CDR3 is TGCAGCGTTGAAGGGCAGACCGAAAGCTCCTACAATGAGCAGTTCTTC. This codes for CSVEGQTESSYNEQFF.

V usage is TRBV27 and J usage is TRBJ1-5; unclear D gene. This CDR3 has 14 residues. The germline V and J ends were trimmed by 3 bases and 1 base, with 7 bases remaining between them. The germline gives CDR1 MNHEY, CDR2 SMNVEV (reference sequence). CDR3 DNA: TGTGCCAGCAGTTTGGTGTCGAGCAATCAGCCCCAGCATTTT. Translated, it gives CASSLVSSNQPQHF.

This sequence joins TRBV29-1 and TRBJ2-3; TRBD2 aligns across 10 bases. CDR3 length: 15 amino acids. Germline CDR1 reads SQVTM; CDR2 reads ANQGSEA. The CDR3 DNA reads TGCAGTTACCCTGAACTAGCGGGGAGGACAGATACGCAGTATTTT. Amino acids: CSYPELAGRTDTQYF.

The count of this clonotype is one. The CDR3 sequence is CASSEWGTIYEQYF. As DNA, the CDR3 is TGTGCCAGCAGTGAATGGGGCACCATCTACGAGCAGTACTTC. The gene calls are TRBV6-1 and TRBJ2-7; D is possibly TRBD1 (5 bases). CDR3 size: 14 residues. In germline, CDR1 is MNHNS, CDR2 SASEGT. V was pared by 2 bases and J by 3 bases, with 11 bases between.

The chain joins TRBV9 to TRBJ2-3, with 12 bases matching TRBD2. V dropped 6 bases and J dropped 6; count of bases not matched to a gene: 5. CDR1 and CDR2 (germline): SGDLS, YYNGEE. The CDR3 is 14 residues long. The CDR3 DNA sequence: TGTGCCAGCACCGCTAGCGGGAGGGCTGATACGCAGTATTTT. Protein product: CASTASGRADTQYF.

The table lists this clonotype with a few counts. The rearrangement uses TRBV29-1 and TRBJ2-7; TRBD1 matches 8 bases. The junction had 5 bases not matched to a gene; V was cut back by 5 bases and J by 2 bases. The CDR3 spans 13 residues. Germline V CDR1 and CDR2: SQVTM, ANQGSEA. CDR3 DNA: TGCAGCGTTCATGGACAGGGCGCCTACGAGCAGTACTTC. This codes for CSVHGQGAYEQYF.

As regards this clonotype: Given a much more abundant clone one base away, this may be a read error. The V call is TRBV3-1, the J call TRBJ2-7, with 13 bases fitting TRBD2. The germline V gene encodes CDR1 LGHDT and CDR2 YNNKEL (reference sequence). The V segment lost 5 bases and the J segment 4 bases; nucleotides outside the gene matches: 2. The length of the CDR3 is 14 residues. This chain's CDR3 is CASSSGLAGYEQYF. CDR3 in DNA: TGTGCCAGCAGCTCGGGACTAGCGGGGTACGAGCAGTACTTC.

CDR3: CASSILASYNEQFF. For the CDR3, the DNA is TGTGCCAGTAGTATACTAGCCTCCTACAATGAGCAGTTCTTC. This chain links TRBV19 with TRBJ2-1; maybe TRBD2 (5 bases). Looked up from germline, CDR1 is LNHDA and CDR2 is SQIVND (reference sequence). The CDR3 loop spans 14 amino acids. The V end was cut by 2 bases, the J end by 0 bases, with 5 bases between.

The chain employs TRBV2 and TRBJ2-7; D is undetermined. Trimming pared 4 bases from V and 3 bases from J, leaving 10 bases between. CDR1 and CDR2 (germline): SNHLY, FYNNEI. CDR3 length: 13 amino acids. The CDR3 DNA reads TGTGCCAGCAGTGGGGTCGAGAACTACGAGCAGTACTTC. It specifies CASSGVENYEQYF.

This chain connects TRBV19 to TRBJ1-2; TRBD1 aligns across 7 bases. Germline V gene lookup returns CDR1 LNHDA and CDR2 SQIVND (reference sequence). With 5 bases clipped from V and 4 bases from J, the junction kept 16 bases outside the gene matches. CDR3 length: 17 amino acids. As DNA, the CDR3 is TGTGCCAGTAGTTTCCCTTGGATAACAGGGGAGGGCTATGGCTACACCTTC. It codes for CASSFPWITGEGYGYTF.

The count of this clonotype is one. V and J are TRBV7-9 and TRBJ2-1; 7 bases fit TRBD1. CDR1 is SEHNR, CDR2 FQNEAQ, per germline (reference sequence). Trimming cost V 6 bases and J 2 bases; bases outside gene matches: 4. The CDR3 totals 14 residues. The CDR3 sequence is CASRPGGTYNEQFF. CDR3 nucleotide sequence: TGTGCCAGCAGGCCAGGGGGAACCTACAATGAGCAGTTCTTC.

The CDR3 protein is CASSLFRSPGSGLSNEQFF. CDR3 nucleotides: TGTGCCAGCAGCCTCTTCAGGTCTCCGGGGAGCGGGCTTTCCAATGAGCAGTTCTTC. This rearrangement joins TRBV3-1 to TRBJ2-1, with D possibly TRBD2 on 6 matching bases. Germline-derived CDR1 and CDR2 are LGHDT and YNNKEL (reference sequence). Between the trimmed V and J ends, which lost 4 bases and 6 bases, there was a span of 28 bases. CDR3 size: 19 residues.

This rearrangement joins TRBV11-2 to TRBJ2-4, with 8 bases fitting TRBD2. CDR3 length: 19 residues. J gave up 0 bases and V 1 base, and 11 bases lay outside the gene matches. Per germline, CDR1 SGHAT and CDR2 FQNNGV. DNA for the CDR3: TGTGCCAGCAGCTTAGGCACGGGAGGGGCTCACCCAGCCAAAAACATTCAGTACTTC. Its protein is CASSLGTGGAHPAKNIQYF.

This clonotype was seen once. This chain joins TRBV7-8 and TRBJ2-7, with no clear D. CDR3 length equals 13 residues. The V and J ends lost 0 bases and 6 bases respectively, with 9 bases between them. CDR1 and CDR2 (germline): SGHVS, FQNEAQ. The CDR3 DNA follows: TGTGCCAGCAGCTTAGCAGGGCATCCCGAGCAGTACTTC. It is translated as CASSLAGHPEQYF.

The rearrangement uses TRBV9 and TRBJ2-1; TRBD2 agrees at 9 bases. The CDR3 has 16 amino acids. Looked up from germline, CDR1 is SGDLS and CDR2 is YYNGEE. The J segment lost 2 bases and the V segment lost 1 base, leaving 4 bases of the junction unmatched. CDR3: CASSVRAGGAYNEQFF. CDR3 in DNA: TGTGCCAGCAGCGTAAGAGCGGGAGGTGCCTACAATGAGCAGTTCTTC.